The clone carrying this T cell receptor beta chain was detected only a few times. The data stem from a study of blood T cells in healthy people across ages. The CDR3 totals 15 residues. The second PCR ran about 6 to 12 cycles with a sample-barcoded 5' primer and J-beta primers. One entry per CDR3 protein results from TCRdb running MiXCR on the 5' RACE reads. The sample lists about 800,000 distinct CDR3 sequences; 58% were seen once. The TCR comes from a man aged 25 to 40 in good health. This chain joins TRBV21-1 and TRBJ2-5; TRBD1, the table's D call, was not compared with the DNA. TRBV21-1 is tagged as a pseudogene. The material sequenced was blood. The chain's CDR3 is CASSKGGRPKETQYF. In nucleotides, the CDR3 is TGTGCCAGCAGCAAAGGGGGCAGGCCTAAAGAGACCCAGTACTTC.